The 13 T cell receptor beta chains below come from one sample, sequenced in a study of monozygotic twins with inflammatory bowel disease. TCRdb reprocessed the 5' RACE reads and keeps a single row for each CDR3 protein, giving no DNA. The listing records about 210,000 distinct CDR3 sequences. The sequencing sample was made of blood. Receptors originate from a human donor with ulcerative colitis or Crohn's disease, or a healthy co-twin of an affected twin (not recorded which).

J is TRBJ2-5 and V is TRBV12-3 or TRBV12-4. The CDR3 totals 11 residues. CDR3 sequence: CASSLKETQYF.

This chain uses TRBV12-3 or TRBV12-4 with TRBJ2-5; TCRdb lists TRBD2, though no DNA is available to test this call. This CDR3 region has 13 residues. CDR3 amino acids: CASSLARDLALYF.

J is TRBJ2-1 and V is TRBV20-1; checking the TCRdb D call of TRBD2 is not possible without DNA. The CDR3 is 15 amino acids. Germline values: CDR1 DFQATT, CDR2 SNEGSKA (reference sequence). CDR3 region: CSAPILAGSGNEQFF.

V gene TRBV3-1 combines with J gene TRBJ2-5. The CDR3 length is 15 residues. Per germline, CDR1 LGHDT and CDR2 YNNKEL (reference sequence). CDR3 sequence: CASSQVSWREETQYF.

Here the CDR3 reads CASSGWAENTGELFF. The V call is TRBV27, the J call TRBJ2-2. The CDR3 contains 15 residues. Germline V gene data show CDR1 as MNHEY and CDR2 as SMNVEV (reference sequence).

V usage is TRBV18 and J usage is TRBJ1-5; TCRdb picks TRBD1, but there is no DNA to check that call. Germline V lookup: CDR1 KGHSH, CDR2 LQKENI. The CDR3 is 16 residues long. The CDR3 here is CASSEGQGYSNQPQHF.

The chain has TRBV12-3 or TRBV12-4 and TRBJ1-5. The CDR3 has 15 residues. The CDR3 here is CASTEAGGSGQPQHF.

CDR3 sequence: CASSPGHPDPYGYTF. The chain employs TRBV5-1 and TRBJ1-2; as DNA is missing, the TRBD1 call by TCRdb cannot be tested. The CDR3 contains 15 residues. CDR1 SGHRS and CDR2 YFSETQ come from the germline V gene.

This rearrangement joins TRBV27 to TRBJ1-1. The CDR3 has 12 amino acids. Germline V gene data show CDR1 as MNHEY and CDR2 as SMNVEV (reference sequence). CDR3 in amino acids: CASSLEGREAFF.

The chain combines TRBV13 with TRBJ1-1; TCRdb picks TRBD1, but there is no DNA to check that call. In germline, CDR1 is PRHDT, CDR2 FYEKMQ (reference sequence). The CDR3 runs 13 residues. The CDR3 loop reads CASSLGTGEEAFF.

The CDR3 here is CASSRAGTASSYEQYF. V and J are TRBV7-9 and TRBJ2-7; TCRdb selects TRBD1, and the lack of DNA leaves this call unchecked. This CDR3 spans 16 amino acids. Germline V CDR1 and CDR2: SEHNR, FQNEAQ (reference sequence).

The chain uses TRBV9 and TRBJ2-7; lacking DNA, the TRBD1 call made by TCRdb goes unchecked. Germline V gives CDR1 SGDLS, CDR2 YYNGEE. This CDR3 is 14 amino acids long. The CDR3 loop reads CASSVGGRTGEQYF. Complete variable domain (other parts from reference TRBV9 and TRBJ2-7): DSGVTQTPKHLITATGQRVTLRCSPRSGDLSVYWYQQSLDQGLQFLIQYYNGEERAKGNILERFSAQQFPDLHSELNLSSLELGDSALYFCASSVGGRTGEQYFGPGTRLTVT.

This rearrangement joins TRBV5-8 to TRBJ1-1. The germline V gene has CDR1 SGHTS and CDR2 YDEGEE. The CDR3 has 16 residues. CDR3 sequence: CASSSLGSRSVTEAFF.